This is a list of T cell receptor beta chains from one sample in a study of blood T cells in healthy people across ages. TCRdb reanalysed the 5' RACE reads using MiXCR and keeps one entry per CDR3 protein. The sample lists about 640,000 distinct CDR3 sequences, approximately 59% occurring once. Source material: blood. Source of these receptors: a man aged 60 to 75 in good health. Each CDR3 is given with its conserved first and last residue. D genes are given only for firm matches. Clone size appears in some rows only: once, few, many, or a class for an expanded clone.

j_call clone_size v_call d_call cdr3_nt cdr3_aa
TRBJ1-5 few TRBV6-1 NA TGTGCCAGCAGTGAGGGTCAGCCCCAGCATTTT CASSEGQPQHF
TRBJ2-3 few TRBV4-2 NA TGTGCCAGCAGCCAATCCTACCGTGGCTCAGATACGCAGTATTTT CASSQSYRGSDTQYF
TRBJ2-3 NA TRBV11-2 NA TGTGCCAGCAGCCCCGGGGGACAGACTCGGCATACGCAGTATTTT CASSPGGQTRHTQYF
TRBJ2-5 NA TRBV20-1 NA TGCAGTGCTAGAGATAGATTGTGGGCTGAGACCCAGTACTTC CSARDRLWAETQYF
TRBJ1-3 NA TRBV3-1 NA TGTGCCAGCAGCCAGGGGGTTCCTGGAAACACCATATATTTT CASSQGVPGNTIYF
TRBJ1-2 NA TRBV7-2 NA TGTGCCAGCAGCCCCTTTGGGACGGCAAGCGATGGCTACACCTTC CASSPFGTASDGYTF
TRBJ1-6 NA TRBV15 TRBD1 TGTGCCACCAGCACTCGGACAGGGGGTAGTTCACCCCTCCGCTTT CATSTRTGGSSPLRF
TRBJ2-7 NA TRBV27 TRBD1 TGTGCCAGCAGACACGTAGGCGTACCCCGGACAGGGCAAGTTTACGAGCAGTACTTC CASRHVGVPRTGQVYEQYF
TRBJ2-3 NA TRBV20-1 TRBD1 TGCAGTGCTAGAGGGGGACAGTTTTCGGGCACAGATACGCAGTATTTT CSARGGQFSGTDTQYF
TRBJ1-6 once TRBV6-5 TRBD1 TGTGCCAGCAGTTACCGACAGGGTCAGTCACCCCTCCACTTT CASSYRQGQSPLHF
TRBJ2-6 NA TRBV7-8 NA TGTGCCAGCAGCATACGGGAATCTGGGGCCAACGTCCTGACTTTC CASSIRESGANVLTF
TRBJ2-1 NA TRBV3-1 TRBD1 TGTGCCAGCAGCCAGCCCGGACAGGGGAGGCAGTTCTTC CASSQPGQGRQFF
TRBJ2-1 NA TRBV29-1 NA TGCAGCGGGGACTCTTACAATGAGCAGTTCTTC CSGDSYNEQFF
TRBJ2-5 NA TRBV5-1 TRBD2 TGCGCCAGCAGCGCCCAGACTAGCGGGGGGGCTCGGGAGACCCAGTACTTC CASSAQTSGGARETQYF
TRBJ1-2 few TRBV20-1 TRBD1 TGCAGTGCTAGTATCGACAGGGGATATGGCTACACCTTC CSASIDRGYGYTF
TRBJ1-2 NA TRBV19 NA TGTGCCAGTTGGCGGCCGGGAGAACACTACTATGGCTACACCTTC CASWRPGEHYYGYTF
TRBJ2-1 NA TRBV28 TRBD2 TGTGCCAGCAGATTTCAGGGAGGGAACCCAATGGGGGAGCAGTTCTTC CASRFQGGNPMGEQFF